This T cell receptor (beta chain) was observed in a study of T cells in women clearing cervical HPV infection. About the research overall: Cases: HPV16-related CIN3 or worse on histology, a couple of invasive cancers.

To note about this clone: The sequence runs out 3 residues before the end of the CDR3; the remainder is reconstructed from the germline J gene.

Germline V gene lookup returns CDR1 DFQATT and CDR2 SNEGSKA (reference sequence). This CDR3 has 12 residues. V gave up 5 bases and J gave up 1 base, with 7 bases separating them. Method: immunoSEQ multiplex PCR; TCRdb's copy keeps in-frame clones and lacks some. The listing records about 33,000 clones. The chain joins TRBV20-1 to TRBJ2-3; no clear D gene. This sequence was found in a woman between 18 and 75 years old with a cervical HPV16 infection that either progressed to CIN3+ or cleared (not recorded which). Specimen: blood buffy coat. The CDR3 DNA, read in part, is TGCAGTGCTCCTCCGGGCACAGATACG. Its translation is CSAPPGTDT. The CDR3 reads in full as CSAPPGTDTQYF.